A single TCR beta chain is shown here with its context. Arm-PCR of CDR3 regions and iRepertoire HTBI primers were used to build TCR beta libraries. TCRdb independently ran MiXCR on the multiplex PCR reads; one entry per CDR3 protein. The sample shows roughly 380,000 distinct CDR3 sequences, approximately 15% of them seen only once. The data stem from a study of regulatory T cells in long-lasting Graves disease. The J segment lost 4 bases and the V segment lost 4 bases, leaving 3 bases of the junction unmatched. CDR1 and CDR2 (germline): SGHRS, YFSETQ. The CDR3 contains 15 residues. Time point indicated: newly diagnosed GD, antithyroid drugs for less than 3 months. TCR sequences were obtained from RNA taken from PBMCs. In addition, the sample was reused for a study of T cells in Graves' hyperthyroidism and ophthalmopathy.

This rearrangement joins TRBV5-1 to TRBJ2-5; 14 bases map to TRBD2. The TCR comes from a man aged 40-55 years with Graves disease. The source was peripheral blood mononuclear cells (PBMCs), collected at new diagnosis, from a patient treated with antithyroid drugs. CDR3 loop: CASSPGLAGAETQYF. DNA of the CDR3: TGCGCCAGCAGCCCGGGACTAGCGGGGGCAGAGACCCAGTACTTC.